This T cell receptor beta chain was identified during a study of shared clonotypes between healthy human individuals. Sequencing used immunoSEQ multiplex PCR; TCRdb keeps in-frame clones, though not all of them. Seen here are roughly 2.4 million clones, under 97% observed once, and the top ten hold around 0.13%. Study-wide results and limits: The diversity represented, both genetic and in exposure history, was limited by few donors.

This clone was seen once. Its specificity is unknown. Splitting of CD4+ cells produced CD45RA+ naive and CD45RA-negative memory subsets. Germline lookup yields CDR1 SEHNR and CDR2 FQNEAQ (reference sequence). Between the trimmed V and J ends, which lost 2 bases and 1 base, there was a span of 11 bases. The CDR3 is made up of 15 amino acids. This chain links TRBV7-9 with TRBJ1-1; D uncertain. The receptor's source is a man aged 18 to 30 in good health. The sequenced sample consisted of naive CD4+ T cells sorted from blood. Described subset: CD45RA+ positively selected. The CDR3: CASSLTDLENTEAFF. The CDR3 DNA reads as TGTGCCAGCAGCTTAACGGACCTTGAGAACACTGAAGCTTTCTTT.